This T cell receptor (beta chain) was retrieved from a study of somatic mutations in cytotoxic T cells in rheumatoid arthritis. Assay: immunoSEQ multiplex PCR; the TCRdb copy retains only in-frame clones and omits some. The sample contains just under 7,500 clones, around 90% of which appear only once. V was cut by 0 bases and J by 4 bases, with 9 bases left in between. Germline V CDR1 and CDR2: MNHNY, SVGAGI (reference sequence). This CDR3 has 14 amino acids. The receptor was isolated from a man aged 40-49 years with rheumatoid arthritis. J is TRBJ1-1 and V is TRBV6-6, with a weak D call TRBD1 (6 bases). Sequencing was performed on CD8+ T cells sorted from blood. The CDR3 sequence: CASSYSQGTTEAFF. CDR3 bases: TGTGCCAGCAGTTACTCCCAGGGGACCACTGAAGCTTTCTTT.